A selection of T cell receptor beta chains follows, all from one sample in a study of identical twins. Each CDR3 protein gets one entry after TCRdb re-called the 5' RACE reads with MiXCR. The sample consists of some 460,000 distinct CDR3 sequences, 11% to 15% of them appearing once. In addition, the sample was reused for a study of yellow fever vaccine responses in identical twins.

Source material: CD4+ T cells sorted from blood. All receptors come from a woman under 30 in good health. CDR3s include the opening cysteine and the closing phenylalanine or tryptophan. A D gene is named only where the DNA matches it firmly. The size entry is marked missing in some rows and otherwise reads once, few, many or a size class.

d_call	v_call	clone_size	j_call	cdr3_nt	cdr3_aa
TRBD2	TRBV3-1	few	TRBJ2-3	TGTGCCAGCAGCTCGCAAGATGTTACTAGCGGGAGGGGAAATACGCAGTATTTT	CASSSQDVTSGRGNTQYF
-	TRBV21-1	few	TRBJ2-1	TGTGCCAGCAGCAATAAGCATGAGCAGTTCTTC	CASSNKHEQFF
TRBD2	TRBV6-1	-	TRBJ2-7	TGTGCCAGCAGGAAATCCGGGACTAGCGGGTTTAGCTCCTACGAGCAGTACTTC	CASRKSGTSGFSSYEQYF
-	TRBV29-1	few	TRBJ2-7	TGCAGCGTTGAGGGGACGGACGTTGGGCAGTACTTC	CSVEGTDVGQYF
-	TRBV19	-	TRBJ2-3	TGTGCCAGTAGTAGCGACAGGCTCTCTACAGATACGCAGTATTTT	CASSSDRLSTDTQYF
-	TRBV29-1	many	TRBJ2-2	TGCAGCGTTTCCCAGGGGTTGAACACCGGGGAGCTGTTTTTT	CSVSQGLNTGELFF
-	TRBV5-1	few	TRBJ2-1	TGCGCCAGCAGCTTGGACGCCAACTCCTACAATGAGCAGTTCTTC	CASSLDANSYNEQFF
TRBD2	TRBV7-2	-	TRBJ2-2	TGTGCCAGCACCTCAACTAGCGGTTCGAACACCGGGGAGCTGTTTTTT	CASTSTSGSNTGELFF
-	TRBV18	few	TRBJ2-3	TGTGCCAGCTCGCTAGCGAAGAGCACAGATACGCAGTATTTT	CASSLAKSTDTQYF
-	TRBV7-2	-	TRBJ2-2	TGTGCCAGCAGCGGATGGATGGCCGGGGAGCTGTTTTTT	CASSGWMAGELFF
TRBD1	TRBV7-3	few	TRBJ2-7	TGTGCCAGCAGCCTAGACAGGGTCCGCGAGCAGTACTTC	CASSLDRVREQYF
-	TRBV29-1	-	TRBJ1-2	TGCAGCGTTGTAACCCGCCTGTATGGCTACACCTTC	CSVVTRLYGYTF
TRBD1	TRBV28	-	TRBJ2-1	TGTGCCAGCAGTTTAATGGGACAGGGTCTCCGAGATGAGCAGTTCTTC	CASSLMGQGLRDEQFF
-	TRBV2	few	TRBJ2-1	TGTGCCAGCAGTGAGAGAACTGCGTACAATGAGCAGTTCTTC	CASSERTAYNEQFF
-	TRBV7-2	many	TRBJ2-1	TGTGCCAGCAGCCTCAGACAGTACAATGAGCAGTTCTTC	CASSLRQYNEQFF
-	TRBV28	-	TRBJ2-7	TGTGCCAGCAGTGGCACCGGGACTCACCCTTACGAGCAGTACTTC	CASSGTGTHPYEQYF
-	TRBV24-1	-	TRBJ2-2	TGTGCCACCAGTGTGCAGTCGGAGCTGTTTTTT	CATSVQSELFF
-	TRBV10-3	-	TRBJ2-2	TGTGCCATCAGTGAAGCCCTGGGGGGAGCCGGGGAGCTGTTTTTT	CAISEALGGAGELFF
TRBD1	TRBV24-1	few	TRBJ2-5	TGTGCCACCACCCTCGGACAGGGGGCATCGGAGACCCAGTACTTC	CATTLGQGASETQYF
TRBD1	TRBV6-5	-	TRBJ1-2	TGTGCCAGCAGTTACCGCCCAGGGGGGGCACGGAGAGATGGCTACACCTTC	CASSYRPGGARRDGYTF
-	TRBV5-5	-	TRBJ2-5	TGTGCCAGCAGCTTGTACACCTTTGAGGAGACCCAGTACTTC	CASSLYTFEETQYF
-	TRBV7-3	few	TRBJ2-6	TGTGCCAGCAGCCGTAGCTCTGGGGCCAACGTCCTGACTTTC	CASSRSSGANVLTF
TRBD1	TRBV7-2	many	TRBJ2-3	TGTGCCAGCAGCTTAGCGACCAAAGGGACAGGGGGCGCAGATACGCAGTATTTT	CASSLATKGTGGADTQYF
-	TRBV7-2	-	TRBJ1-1	TGTGCCAGCAGCTTAGGTAGGGGGGGGAGGAACACTGAAGCTTTCTTT	CASSLGRGGRNTEAFF